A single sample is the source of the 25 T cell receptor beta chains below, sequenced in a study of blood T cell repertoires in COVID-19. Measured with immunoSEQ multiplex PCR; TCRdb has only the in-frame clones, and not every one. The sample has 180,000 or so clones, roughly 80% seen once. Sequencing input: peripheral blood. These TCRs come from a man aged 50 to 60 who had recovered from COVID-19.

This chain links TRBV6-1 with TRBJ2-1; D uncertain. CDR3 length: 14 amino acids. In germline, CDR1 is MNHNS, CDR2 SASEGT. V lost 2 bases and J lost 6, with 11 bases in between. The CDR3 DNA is TGTGCCAGCAGTGAATACGGATGGGCCAATGAGCAGTTCTTC. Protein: CASSEYGWANEQFF.

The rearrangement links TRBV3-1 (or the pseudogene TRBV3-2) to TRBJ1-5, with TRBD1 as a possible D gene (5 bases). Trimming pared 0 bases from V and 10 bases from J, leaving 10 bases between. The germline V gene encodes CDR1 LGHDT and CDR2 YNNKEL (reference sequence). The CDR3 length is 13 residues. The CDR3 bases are TGTGCCAGCAGCCAAGAATCAGGGTCCCCCCAGCATTTT. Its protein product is CASSQESGSPQHF.

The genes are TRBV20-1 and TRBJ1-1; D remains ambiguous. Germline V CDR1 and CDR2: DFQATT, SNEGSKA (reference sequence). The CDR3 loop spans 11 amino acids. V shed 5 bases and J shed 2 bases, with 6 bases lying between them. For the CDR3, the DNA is TGCAGTGCTCTAGTCAACACTGAAGCTTTCTTT. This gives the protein CSALVNTEAFF.

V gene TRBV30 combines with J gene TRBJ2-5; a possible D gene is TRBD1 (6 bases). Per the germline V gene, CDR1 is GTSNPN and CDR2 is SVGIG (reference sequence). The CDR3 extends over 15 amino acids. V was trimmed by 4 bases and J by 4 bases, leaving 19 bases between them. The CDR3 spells CAWKAGVNGGETQYF. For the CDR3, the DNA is TGTGCCTGGAAGGCAGGGGTCAATGGGGGAGAGACCCAGTACTTC.

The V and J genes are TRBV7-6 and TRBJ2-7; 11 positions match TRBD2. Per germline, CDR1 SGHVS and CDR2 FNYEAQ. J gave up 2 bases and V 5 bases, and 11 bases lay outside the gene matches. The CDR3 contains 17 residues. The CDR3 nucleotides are TGTGCCAGCAGCCCAGGGACTAGCGGAAAAAATCCCTACGAGCAGTACTTC. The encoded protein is CASSPGTSGKNPYEQYF.

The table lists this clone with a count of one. As DNA, the CDR3 is TGTGCCAGTAGTTCATCACCAGCAGGGCATTTAACCTACGAGCAGTACTTC. This codes for CASSSSPAGHLTYEQYF. The rearrangement uses TRBV19 and TRBJ2-7; tentative D call: TRBD1 (5 bases). The V and J ends lost 5 bases and 2 bases respectively, with 22 bases between them. The germline gives CDR1 LNHDA, CDR2 SQIVND (reference sequence). This CDR3 contains 17 residues.

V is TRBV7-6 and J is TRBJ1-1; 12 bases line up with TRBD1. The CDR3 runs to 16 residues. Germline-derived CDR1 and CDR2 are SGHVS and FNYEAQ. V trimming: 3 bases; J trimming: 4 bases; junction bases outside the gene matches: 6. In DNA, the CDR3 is TGTGCCAGCAGCTTGGGACAGGGGGCTTTAGGCACTGAAGCTTTCTTT. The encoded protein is CASSLGQGALGTEAFF. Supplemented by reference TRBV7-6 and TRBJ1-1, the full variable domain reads GAGVSQSPRYKVTKRGQDVALRCDPISGHVSLYWYRQALGQGPEFLTYFNYEAQQDKSGLPNDRFSAERPEGSISTLTIQRTEQRDSAMYRCASSLGQGALGTEAFFGQGTRLTVV.

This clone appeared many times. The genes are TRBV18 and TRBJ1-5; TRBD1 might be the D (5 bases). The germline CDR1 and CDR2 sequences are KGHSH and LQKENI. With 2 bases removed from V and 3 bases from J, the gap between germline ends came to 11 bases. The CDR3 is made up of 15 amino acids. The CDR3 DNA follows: TGTGCCAGCTCACCAGGGAAGGGGTACAATCAGCCCCAGCATTTT. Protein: CASSPGKGYNQPQHF.

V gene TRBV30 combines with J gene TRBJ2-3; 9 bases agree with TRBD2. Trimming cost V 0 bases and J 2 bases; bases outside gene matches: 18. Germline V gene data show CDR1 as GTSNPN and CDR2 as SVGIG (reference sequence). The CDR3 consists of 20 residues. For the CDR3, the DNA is TGTGCCTGGAGTGTACGGGTCCATCGGCGGGAGGGCCCCCTCACAGATACGCAGTATTTT. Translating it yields CAWSVRVHRREGPLTDTQYF.

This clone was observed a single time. CDR3 protein: CASSLDPIAGQPQHF. Written as DNA, the CDR3 is TGTGCCAGCAGCCTAGATCCAATAGCGGGTCAGCCCCAGCATTTT. The genes are TRBV3-1 (or the pseudogene TRBV3-2) and TRBJ1-5; D remains ambiguous. The CDR3 is 15 amino acids. The germline V gene has CDR1 LGHDT and CDR2 YNNKEL (reference sequence). Between the trimmed V and J ends, which lost 4 bases and 6 bases, there was a span of 16 bases.

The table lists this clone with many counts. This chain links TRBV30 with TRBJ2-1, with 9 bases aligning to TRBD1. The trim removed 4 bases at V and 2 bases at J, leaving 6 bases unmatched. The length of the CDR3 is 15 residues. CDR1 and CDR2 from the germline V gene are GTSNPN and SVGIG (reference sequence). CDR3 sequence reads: CAWTGTGLTYNEQFF. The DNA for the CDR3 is TGTGCCTGGACCGGGACAGGGCTAACCTACAATGAGCAGTTCTTC.

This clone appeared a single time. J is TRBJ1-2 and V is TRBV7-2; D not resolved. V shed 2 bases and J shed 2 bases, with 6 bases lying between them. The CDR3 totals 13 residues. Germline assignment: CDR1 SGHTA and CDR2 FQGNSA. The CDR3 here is CASSLSQNYGYTF. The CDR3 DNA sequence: TGTGCCAGCAGCTTAAGTCAGAACTATGGCTACACCTTC.

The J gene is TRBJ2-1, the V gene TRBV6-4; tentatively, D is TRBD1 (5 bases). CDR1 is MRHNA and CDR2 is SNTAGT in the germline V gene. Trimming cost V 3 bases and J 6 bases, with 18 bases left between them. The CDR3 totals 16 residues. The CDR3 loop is CASSDHLKGRTNEQFF. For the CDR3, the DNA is TGTGCCAGCAGTGATCATCTCAAGGGGCGTACCAATGAGCAGTTCTTC.

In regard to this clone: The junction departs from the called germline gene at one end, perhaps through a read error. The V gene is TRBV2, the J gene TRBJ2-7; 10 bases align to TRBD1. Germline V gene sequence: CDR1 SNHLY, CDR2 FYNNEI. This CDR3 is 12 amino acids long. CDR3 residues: CASNQGDRGVSF. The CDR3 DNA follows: TGTGCCAGCAACCAAGGGGACAGGGGCGTATCGTTC.

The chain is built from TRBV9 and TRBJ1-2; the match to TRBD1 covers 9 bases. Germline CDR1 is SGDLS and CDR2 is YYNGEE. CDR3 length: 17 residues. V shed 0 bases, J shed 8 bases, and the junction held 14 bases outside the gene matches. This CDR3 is CASSVDPTDRGSGGYTF. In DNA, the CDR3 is TGTGCCAGCAGCGTAGATCCTACGGACAGGGGATCGGGGGGCTACACCTTC.

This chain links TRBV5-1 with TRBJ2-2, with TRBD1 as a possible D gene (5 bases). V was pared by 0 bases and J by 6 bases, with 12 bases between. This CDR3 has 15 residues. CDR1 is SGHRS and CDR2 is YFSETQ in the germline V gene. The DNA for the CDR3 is TGCGCCAGCAGCTTGGATGGGGCGCGTGCCGGGGAGCTGTTTTTT. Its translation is CASSLDGARAGELFF. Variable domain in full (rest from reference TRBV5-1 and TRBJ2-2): KAGVTQTPRYLIKTRGQQVTLSCSPISGHRSVSWYQQTPGQGLQFLFEYFSETQRNKGNFPGRFSGRQFSNSRSEMNVSTLELGDSALYLCASSLDGARAGELFFGEGSRLTVL.

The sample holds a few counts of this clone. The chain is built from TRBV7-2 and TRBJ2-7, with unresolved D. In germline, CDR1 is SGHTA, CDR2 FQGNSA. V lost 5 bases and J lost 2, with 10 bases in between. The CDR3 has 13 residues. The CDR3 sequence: CASSPSATYEQYF. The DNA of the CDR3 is TGTGCCAGCAGCCCGAGCGCAACCTACGAGCAGTACTTC.

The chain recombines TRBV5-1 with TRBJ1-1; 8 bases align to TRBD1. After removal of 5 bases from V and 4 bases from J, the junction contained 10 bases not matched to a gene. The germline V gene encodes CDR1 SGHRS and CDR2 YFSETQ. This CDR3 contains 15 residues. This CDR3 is CASSFGRQGTTEAFF. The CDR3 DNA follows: TGCGCCAGCAGTTTTGGGAGACAGGGGACCACTGAAGCTTTCTTT.

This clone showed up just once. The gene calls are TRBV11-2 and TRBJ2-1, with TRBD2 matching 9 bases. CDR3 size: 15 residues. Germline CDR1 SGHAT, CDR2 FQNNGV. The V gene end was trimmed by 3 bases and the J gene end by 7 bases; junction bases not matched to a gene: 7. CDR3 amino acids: CASSFGGRAGNEQFF. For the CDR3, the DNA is TGTGCCAGCAGCTTCGGCGGGAGGGCCGGTAATGAGCAGTTCTTC.

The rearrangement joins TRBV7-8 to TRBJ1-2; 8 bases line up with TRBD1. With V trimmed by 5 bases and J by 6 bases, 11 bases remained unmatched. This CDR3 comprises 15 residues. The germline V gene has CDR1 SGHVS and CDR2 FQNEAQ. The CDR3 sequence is CASSPRTGGSDGYTF. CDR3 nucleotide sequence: TGTGCCAGCAGCCCACGCACAGGGGGGAGTGATGGCTACACCTTC.

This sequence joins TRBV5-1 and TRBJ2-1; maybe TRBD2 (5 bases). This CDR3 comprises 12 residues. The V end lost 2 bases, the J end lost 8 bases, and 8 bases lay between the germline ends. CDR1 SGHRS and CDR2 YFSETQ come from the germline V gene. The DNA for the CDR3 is TGCGCCAGCAGCTTAGCGGCCGATGAGCAGTTCTTC. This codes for CASSLAADEQFF.

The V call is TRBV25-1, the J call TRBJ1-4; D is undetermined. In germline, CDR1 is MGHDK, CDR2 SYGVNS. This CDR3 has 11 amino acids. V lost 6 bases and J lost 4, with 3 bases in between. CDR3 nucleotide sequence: TGTGCCAGCAGCCTTAATGAAAAACTGTTTTTT. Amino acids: CASSLNEKLFF.

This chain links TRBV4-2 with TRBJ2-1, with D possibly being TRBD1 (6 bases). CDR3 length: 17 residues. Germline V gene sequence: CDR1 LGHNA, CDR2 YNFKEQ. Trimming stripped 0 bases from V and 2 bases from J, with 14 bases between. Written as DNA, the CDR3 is TGTGCCAGCAGCCAAGAAGAAGGGGGAGTAGCCTACAATGAGCAGTTCTTC. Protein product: CASSQEEGGVAYNEQFF.

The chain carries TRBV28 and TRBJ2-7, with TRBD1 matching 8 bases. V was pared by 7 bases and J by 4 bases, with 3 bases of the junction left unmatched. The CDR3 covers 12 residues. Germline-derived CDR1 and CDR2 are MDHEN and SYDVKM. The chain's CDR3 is CASTRQGYEQYF. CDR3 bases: TGTGCCAGCACCCGACAGGGGTACGAGCAGTACTTC. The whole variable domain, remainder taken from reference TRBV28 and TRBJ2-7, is DVKVTQSSRYLVKRTGEKVFLECVQDMDHENMFWYRQDPGLGLRLIYFSYDVKMKEKGDIPEGYSVSREKKERFSLILESASTNQTSMYLCASTRQGYEQYFGPGTRLTVT.

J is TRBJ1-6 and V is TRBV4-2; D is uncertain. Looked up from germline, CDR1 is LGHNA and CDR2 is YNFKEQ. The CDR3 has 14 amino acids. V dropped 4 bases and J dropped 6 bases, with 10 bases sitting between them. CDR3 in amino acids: CASSLGEFNSPLHF. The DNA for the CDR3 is TGTGCCAGCAGCCTGGGAGAGTTTAATTCACCCCTCCACTTT.